The 10 T cell receptor beta chains reported below all come from one sample, sequenced in a study of cytomegalovirus exposure and HLA in healthy donors. In the PCR, 60 Vbeta and 13 Jbeta primers were used. The protocol was immunoSEQ multiplex PCR, while the TCRdb copy is restricted to in-frame clones and leaves out a portion. This sample's clone table lists about 130,000 clones. The specimen sequenced was PBMCs. The origin of the receptors is a middle-aged woman in good health and CMV-seropositive.

The rearrangement joins TRBV7-9 to TRBJ2-2; the match to TRBD1 covers 10 bases. Germline values: CDR1 SEHNR, CDR2 FQNEAQ (reference sequence). J gave up 6 bases and V 4 bases, and 5 bases lay outside the gene matches. The CDR3 loop spans 15 amino acids. As DNA, the CDR3 is TGTGCCAGCAGCTCCGGGACAGGGGTTTCCGGGGAGCTGTTTTTT. Residues: CASSSGTGVSGELFF.

The V and J genes are TRBV30 and TRBJ2-5; 9 nucleotides align to TRBD1. The CDR3 has 13 residues. V lost 1 base and J lost 11; bases outside the gene matches: 8. Germline CDR1 is GTSNPN and CDR2 is SVGIG (reference sequence). The CDR3, as DNA: TGTGCCTGGAGTGGGGGACAGGGTTGGGAGCAGTACTTC. This codes for CAWSGGQGWEQYF.

This chain uses TRBV9 with TRBJ1-1; the match to TRBD1 covers 7 bases. The CDR3 is 19 residues long. The V gene's germline CDR1 is SGDLS and CDR2 YYNGEE. Germline trimming cut 4 bases from V and 2 bases from J; bases unmatched to any gene: 20. CDR3 nucleotides: TGTGCCAGCAGCCCGAAGGGGTGGACAGGACCATCCCCCAACACTGAAGCTTTCTTT. Translated, it gives CASSPKGWTGPSPNTEAFF.

The CDR3 loop is CSVYLVSRGYNEQFF. CDR3 DNA: TGCAGCGTTTACCTAGTTTCGCGGGGATACAATGAGCAGTTCTTC. The J gene is TRBJ2-1, the V gene TRBV29-1, with D possibly TRBD2 on 6 matching bases. Trimming pared 5 bases from V and 4 bases from J, leaving 18 bases between. The germline V gene encodes CDR1 SQVTM and CDR2 ANQGSEA. The CDR3 sequence is 15 residues long.

This chain connects TRBV5-6 to TRBJ2-4; D is unclear. This CDR3 is built from 13 residues. In germline, CDR1 is SGHDT, CDR2 YYEEEE. V lost 1 base and J lost 8, with 10 bases in between. The DNA of the CDR3 is TGTGCCAGCAGCTTGACACTGGGCGACATTCAGTACTTC. It specifies CASSLTLGDIQYF.

V is TRBV13 and J is TRBJ2-5, with 7 bases matching TRBD1. Germline CDR1 and CDR2: PRHDT and FYEKMQ (reference sequence). Unmatched junction bases numbered 9, after V lost 3 bases and J lost 5 bases. This CDR3 is built from 15 residues. The DNA of the CDR3 is TGTGCCAGCAGCTTTGGACAGGCCCCGTCGGAGACCCAGTACTTC. Its protein is CASSFGQAPSETQYF. The full variable domain, in which reference TRBV13 and TRBJ2-5 provide the parts outside the CDR3, is AAGVIQSPRHLIKEKRETATLKCYPIPRHDTVYWYQQGPGQDPQFLISFYEKMQSDKGSIPDRFSAQQFSDYHSELNMSSLELGDSALYFCASSFGQAPSETQYFGPGTRLLVL.

CDR3 sequence: CASSLTGGPGIEQYF. The CDR3 DNA follows: TGTGCCAGCAGCTTAACGGGGGGTCCTGGGATCGAGCAGTACTTC. The chain uses TRBV11-2 and TRBJ2-7; TRBD2 matches at 7 bases. The ends lost 2 bases at V and 6 bases at J; junction bases unmatched: 10. This CDR3 spans 15 amino acids. Germline assignment: CDR1 SGHAT and CDR2 FQNNGV.

The chain couples TRBV14 to TRBJ2-1; possible D gene TRBD2, 6 bases. The length of the CDR3 is 15 residues. Germline CDR1 and CDR2: SGHDN and FVKESK. Trimming removed 1 base from V and 3 bases from J, with 10 bases in between. This chain's CDR3 is CASSQAGVVYNEQFF. In DNA form, the CDR3 reads TGTGCCAGCAGCCAAGCGGGGGTAGTCTACAATGAGCAGTTCTTC.

This chain joins TRBV29-1 and TRBJ2-3; TRBD2 might be the D (5 bases). V was shortened by 4 bases and J by 0 bases, with 14 bases between the two germline ends. Germline CDR1 is SQVTM and CDR2 is ANQGSEA. This CDR3 has 15 amino acids. The CDR3 loop reads CSVVGLGGSTDTQYF. CDR3 DNA sequence: TGCAGCGTTGTTGGGTTAGGCGGGAGCACAGATACGCAGTATTTT.

The V and J genes are TRBV10-3 and TRBJ2-5, with D perhaps matching TRBD1 (6 bases). The germline V gene encodes CDR1 ENHRY and CDR2 SYGVKD. The ends were cut back, 5 bases at V and 4 bases at J, with 14 bases in the middle. The CDR3 covers 14 residues. CDR3 bases: TGTGCCATCAGTCAAACAGGGTTCGGAGAGACCCAGTACTTC. Translated: CAISQTGFGETQYF.